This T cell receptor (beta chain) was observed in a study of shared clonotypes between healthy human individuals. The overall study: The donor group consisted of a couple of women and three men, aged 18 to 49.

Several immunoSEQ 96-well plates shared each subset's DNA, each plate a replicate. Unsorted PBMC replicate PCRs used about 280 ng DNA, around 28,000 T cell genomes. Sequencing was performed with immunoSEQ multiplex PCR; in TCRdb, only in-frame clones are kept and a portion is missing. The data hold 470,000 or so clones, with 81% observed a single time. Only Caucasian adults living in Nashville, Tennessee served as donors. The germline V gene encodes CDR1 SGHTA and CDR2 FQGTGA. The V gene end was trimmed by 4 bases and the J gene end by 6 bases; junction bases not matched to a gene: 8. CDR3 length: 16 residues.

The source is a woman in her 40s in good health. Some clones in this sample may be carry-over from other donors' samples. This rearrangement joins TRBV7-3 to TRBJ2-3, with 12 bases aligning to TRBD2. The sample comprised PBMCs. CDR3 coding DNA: TGTGCCAGCAGCTCCAGACTAGCGGGAGCACCGGATACGCAGTATTTT. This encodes CASSSRLAGAPDTQYF.